This T cell receptor beta chain was sequenced during a study of Ad26.COV2.S vaccination and SARS-CoV-2 variants. Background on the study: The trial was COV1001 and the donor's arm was Ad26.COV2.S. Administration of Ad26.COV2.S was intramuscular, either once or twice 56 days apart. Whole-study results and caveats: In vaccinated individuals, spike-specific CD8+ and CD4+ T cell responses reportedly displayed substantial breadth.

The treatment was: approximately 18 received Ad26.COV2.S at low or high dose, single or two shots; about five received placebo; per-sample allocation not given. Vaccine and placebo recipients were sampled on day 63 after the first injection. With regard to this clone: The antigen is not known.

The CDR3 is 13 amino acids. V dropped 5 bases and J dropped 7; count of bases not matched to a gene: 6. Per the germline V gene, CDR1 is MNHNS and CDR2 is SASEGT. Some clones are missing from TCRdb's copy, which holds only in-frame ones; the method was immunoSEQ multiplex PCR. The table shows 380,000 or so clones, with around 89% occurring only once. The chain joins TRBV6-1 to TRBJ1-1, with 8 bases aligning to TRBD1. The receptor comes from a person between 18 and 65 years old who received the Ad26.COV2.S COVID-19 vaccine or a placebo. The sample was peripheral blood, taken in a trial of Ad26.COV2.S vaccine versus placebo. The CDR3 DNA reads as TGTGCCAGCAGTAACCAGGGGGCCGATGAAGCTTTCTTT. It is translated as CASSNQGADEAFF.